The 21 T cell receptor beta chains below come from one sample, sequenced in a study of blood T cell repertoires in COVID-19. Only in-frame clones appear in the TCRdb table, and some are missing; sequencing was by immunoSEQ multiplex PCR. The table includes more than 130,000 clones, 88% detected once. Sequenced input: peripheral blood. These receptors originate from a man in his fifties or sixties with active or convalescent COVID-19.

This chain connects TRBV12-3 or TRBV12-4 to TRBJ1-5; the D is unclear. The CDR3 is 13 amino acids. Trimming removed 2 bases at V and 5 bases at J, with 7 bases between. CDR3 sequence reads: CASSLIEDQPQHF. CDR3 nucleotide sequence: TGTGCCAGCAGTTTAATAGAGGATCAGCCCCAGCATTTT.

The chain joins TRBV7-9 to TRBJ2-2; tentatively, D is TRBD1 (6 bases). Trimming pared 3 bases from V and 3 bases from J, leaving 11 bases between. This CDR3 contains 15 residues. Germline CDR1 is SEHNR and CDR2 is FQNEAQ (reference sequence). The CDR3 region has the DNA TGTGCCAGCAGCTTCGGGCAGGGGTACACCGGGGAGCTGTTTTTT. Encoded protein: CASSFGQGYTGELFF. The full variable domain, completed using reference TRBV7-9 and TRBJ2-2, is DTGVSQNPRHKITKRGQNVTFRCDPISEHNRLYWYRQTLGQGPEFLTYFQNEAQLEKSRLLSDRFSAERPKGSFSTLEIQRTEQGDSAMYLCASSFGQGYTGELFFGEGSRLTVL.

The chain is built from TRBV4-2 and TRBJ2-4, with TRBD2 matching 10 bases. The germline gives CDR1 LGHNA, CDR2 YNFKEQ. V was clipped by 2 bases and J by 8 bases; unmatched bases: 18. The CDR3 spans 19 residues. The CDR3 nucleotides are TGTGCCAGCAGCCAACAACTGTTTAGCGGGAGGTCCTCAGGGGACATTCAGTACTTC. Protein: CASSQQLFSGRSSGDIQYF.

The rearrangement uses TRBV3-1 (or the pseudogene TRBV3-2) and TRBJ2-5; 8 nucleotides agree with TRBD2. Looked up from germline, CDR1 is LGHDT and CDR2 is YNNKEL (reference sequence). V dropped 4 bases and J dropped 2; count of bases not matched to a gene: 9. The CDR3 totals 16 residues. Here the CDR3 reads CASSLPGSGTQETQYF. The CDR3 DNA is TGTGCCAGCAGCCTCCCGGGTAGCGGGACGCAAGAGACCCAGTACTTC.

This rearrangement joins TRBV9 to TRBJ2-4, with D maybe TRBD2 (5 bases). Per germline, CDR1 SGDLS and CDR2 YYNGEE. The CDR3 is 14 residues long. Trimming took off 3 bases at V and 7 bases at J, with 14 bases between the two ends. As DNA, the CDR3 is TGTGCCAGCAGCGCAATGAGCGGAGTTAACATTCAGTACTTC. This codes for CASSAMSGVNIQYF. The full variable domain, in which reference TRBV9 and TRBJ2-4 provide the parts outside the CDR3, is DSGVTQTPKHLITATGQRVTLRCSPRSGDLSVYWYQQSLDQGLQFLIQYYNGEERAKGNILERFSAQQFPDLHSELNLSSLELGDSALYFCASSAMSGVNIQYFGAGTRLSVL.

The rearrangement uses TRBV2 and TRBJ1-1; weak D call: TRBD1 (6 bases). V was shortened by 10 bases and J by 1 base, with 13 bases between the two germline ends. In germline, CDR1 is SNHLY, CDR2 FYNNEI. This CDR3 has 13 amino acids. The CDR3 loop reads CANPDRKNTEAFF. The CDR3 region has the DNA TGTGCCAATCCAGACAGGAAGAACACTGAAGCTTTCTTT.

V is TRBV7-2 and J is TRBJ1-3; D uncertain. The CDR3 length is 14 residues. Looked up from germline, CDR1 is SGHTA and CDR2 is FQGNSA. V dropped 1 base and J dropped 2 bases, with 6 bases sitting between them. CDR3: CASSLGSTGNTIYF. In DNA, the CDR3 is TGTGCCAGCAGCTTAGGCAGTACTGGAAACACCATATATTTT. The variable domain in full, completed from reference TRBV7-2 and TRBJ1-3, reads GAGVSQSPSNKVTEKGKDVELRCDPISGHTALYWYRQSLGQGLEFLIYFQGNSAPDKSGLPSDRFSAERTGGSVSTLTIQRTQQEDSAVYLCASSLGSTGNTIYFGEGSWLTVV.

This chain links TRBV7-9 with TRBJ1-1; a possible D gene is TRBD1 (5 bases). From germline, CDR1 is SEHNR and CDR2 FQNEAQ (reference sequence). V lost 5 bases to trimming and J lost 0 bases, with 13 bases between them. The CDR3 consists of 15 residues. This CDR3 reads CASSLGGVMNTEAFF. The CDR3, as DNA: TGTGCCAGCAGCCTGGGAGGGGTCATGAACACTGAAGCTTTCTTT.

The chain is built from TRBV28 and TRBJ2-7; possibly TRBD2 for D (7 bases). V lost 5 bases and J 2 bases, leaving 22 bases between the germline ends. Germline lookup yields CDR1 MDHEN and CDR2 SYDVKM. The CDR3 has 17 residues. In nucleotides, the CDR3 is TGTGCCAGCAGTCCGCGAAGGGGGGCGGGAGTCGCCTACGAGCAGTACTTC. Translating gives CASSPRRGAGVAYEQYF.

The V call is TRBV27, the J call TRBJ2-5; 12 positions match TRBD2. With V trimmed by 6 bases and J by 9 bases, 8 bases remained unmatched. Germline CDR1 MNHEY, CDR2 SMNVEV (reference sequence). The CDR3 totals 14 residues. The CDR3 coding sequence is TGTGCCAGCAGCGGACTAGCGGGGCCAGGGTCCCAGTACTTC. Protein product: CASSGLAGPGSQYF.

The CDR3 loop is CASSRGGLRTATGELFF. The CDR3 DNA follows: TGTGCCAGCAGTAGGGGAGGGCTGAGGACAGCCACCGGGGAGCTGTTTTTT. The chain joins TRBV28 to TRBJ2-2, with a weak D call TRBD2 (7 bases). This CDR3 has 17 amino acids. V lost 5 bases and J lost 4, with 20 bases in between. The germline gives CDR1 MDHEN, CDR2 SYDVKM.

This chain uses TRBV9 with TRBJ2-1, with 7 bases fitting TRBD2. Germline CDR1 reads SGDLS; CDR2 reads YYNGEE. The junction had 7 bases not matched to a gene; V was cut back by 0 bases and J by 4 bases. This CDR3 contains 16 residues. CDR3 in amino acids: CASSVEETSRYNEQFF. The DNA for the CDR3 is TGTGCCAGCAGCGTAGAGGAGACTAGCCGTTACAATGAGCAGTTCTTC.

The chain recombines TRBV19 with TRBJ2-6, with 7 bases matching TRBD1. Unmatched junction bases numbered 6, after V lost 7 bases and J lost 0 bases. The length of the CDR3 is 16 residues. From germline, CDR1 is LNHDA and CDR2 SQIVND (reference sequence). The CDR3 sequence: CASNPGGSSGANVLTF. The CDR3 DNA is TGTGCCAGTAACCCAGGGGGAAGCTCTGGGGCCAACGTCCTGACTTTC.

The chain couples TRBV2 to TRBJ1-5; D is perhaps TRBD1 (6 bases). Trimming pared 10 bases from V and 2 bases from J, leaving 18 bases between. There are 15 residues in the CDR3. In germline, CDR1 is SNHLY, CDR2 FYNNEI. This CDR3 is CATRDTYLGNQPQHF. The CDR3 DNA reads TGTGCCACCCGGGACACCTACCTGGGCAATCAGCCCCAGCATTTT.

This chain links TRBV4-3 with TRBJ2-1; possible D gene TRBD2, 6 bases. Germline V gene data show CDR1 as LGHNA and CDR2 as YSLEER. The V gene lost 4 bases and the J gene lost 4 bases, with 11 bases spanning the gap. The CDR3 totals 14 residues. CDR3 loop: CASSPGERYNEQFF. CDR3 DNA sequence: TGCGCCAGCAGCCCGGGGGAGAGATACAATGAGCAGTTCTTC.

This clone was seen more than once but under ten times. V and J are TRBV4-3 and TRBJ2-2, with 10 bases lining up with TRBD2. Germline CDR1 reads LGHNA; CDR2 reads YSLEER. Losses at the gene ends were 6 bases for V and 2 bases for J; bases not matched to a gene: 6. The CDR3 runs 16 residues. The CDR3 sequence: CASRPASGSNTGELFF. CDR3 in DNA: TGCGCCAGCAGGCCCGCTAGCGGGAGTAACACCGGGGAGCTGTTTTTT.

The V call is TRBV19, the J call TRBJ2-1, with 8 bases lining up with TRBD2. Germline CDR1 and CDR2: LNHDA and SQIVND (reference sequence). This CDR3 is built from 17 residues. V trimming: 0 bases; J trimming: 3 bases; junction bases outside the gene matches: 7. The CDR3 DNA is TGTGCCAGTAGTATAGAACTAGCGGCCCTGATCTACAATGAGCAGTTCTTC. It yields the protein CASSIELAALIYNEQFF.

This chain connects TRBV12-3 or TRBV12-4 to TRBJ2-7; D might be TRBD1 (6 bases). The CDR3 totals 13 residues. Trimming removed 5 bases from V and 5 bases from J, with 13 bases in between. The CDR3 loop is CASSITRGNEQYF. The CDR3 nucleotides are TGTGCCAGCAGTATCACCAGGGGCAACGAGCAGTACTTC.

The J gene is TRBJ1-2, the V gene TRBV9; D gene unclear. Germline lookup yields CDR1 SGDLS and CDR2 YYNGEE. This CDR3 region has 11 residues. The V gene lost 3 bases and the J gene lost 5 bases, with 5 bases spanning the gap. The CDR3 spells CASSGIYGYTF. The CDR3 DNA sequence: TGTGCCAGCAGCGGTATATATGGCTACACCTTC. Filled out from reference TRBV9 and TRBJ1-2, the complete variable domain reads DSGVTQTPKHLITATGQRVTLRCSPRSGDLSVYWYQQSLDQGLQFLIQYYNGEERAKGNILERFSAQQFPDLHSELNLSSLELGDSALYFCASSGIYGYTFGSGTRLTVV.

The chain has TRBV19 and TRBJ1-5; D gene uncertain. This CDR3 has 16 amino acids. The germline V and J ends were trimmed by 4 bases and 0 bases, with 13 bases remaining between them. Germline V gene sequence: CDR1 LNHDA, CDR2 SQIVND (reference sequence). CDR3 protein: CASSTNYGGSNQPQHF. The CDR3 coding sequence is TGTGCCAGTAGTACCAACTACGGCGGTAGCAATCAGCCCCAGCATTTT.

The chain employs TRBV5-1 and TRBJ2-2, with D possibly being TRBD2 (6 bases). Trimming took 7 bases from V and 0 from J, leaving 10 bases between them. The CDR3 consists of 14 residues. Germline V gives CDR1 SGHRS, CDR2 YFSETQ. The CDR3 region has the DNA TGCGCCAGCCGACTAGTGACGAACACCGGGGAGCTGTTTTTT. It yields the protein CASRLVTNTGELFF.